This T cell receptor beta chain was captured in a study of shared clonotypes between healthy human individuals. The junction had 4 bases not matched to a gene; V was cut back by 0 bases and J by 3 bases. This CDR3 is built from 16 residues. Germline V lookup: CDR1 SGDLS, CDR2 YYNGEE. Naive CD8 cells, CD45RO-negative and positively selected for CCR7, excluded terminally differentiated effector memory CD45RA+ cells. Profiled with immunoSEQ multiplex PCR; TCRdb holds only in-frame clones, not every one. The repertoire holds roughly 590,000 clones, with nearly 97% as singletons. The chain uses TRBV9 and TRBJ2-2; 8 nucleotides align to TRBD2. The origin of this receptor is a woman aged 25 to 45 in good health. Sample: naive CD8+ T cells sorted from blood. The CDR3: CASSVGGGRYTGELFF. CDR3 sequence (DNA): TGTGCCAGCAGCGTAGGTGGCGGGAGGTACACCGGGGAGCTGTTTTTT.